A single sample is the source of the 20 T cell receptor beta chains below, sequenced in a study of T cell changes during pregnancy in multiple sclerosis. TCRdb's copy holds only in-frame clones and misses some; the assay was immunoSEQ multiplex PCR. The sample holds about 38,000 clones; 80% to 95% are singletons and the top ten take about 0.4%. Specimen: CD4+ T cells from peripheral blood mononuclear cells, collected after pregnancy. These receptors were collected from a female donor in good health, enrolled as a control in a pregnancy study.

This CDR3 reads CASREGDRRGTEAFF. The CDR3 DNA is TGTGCCAGCCGGGAAGGAGATAGGCGGGGTACTGAAGCTTTCTTT. J is TRBJ1-1 and V is TRBV6-1; D gene ambiguous. The CDR3 totals 15 residues. V lost 8 bases to trimming and J lost 5 bases, with 21 bases between them. Germline lookup yields CDR1 MNHNS and CDR2 SASEGT.

The chain employs TRBV29-1 and TRBJ2-7, with 7 bases fitting TRBD1. The CDR3 is 11 residues long. Germline loops: CDR1 SQVTM, CDR2 ANQGSEA. V was clipped by 7 bases and J by 3 bases; unmatched bases: 3. CDR3 nucleotides: TGCAGCGCACGGGACAGCTACGAGCAGTACTTC. Translated, it gives CSARDSYEQYF.

This chain joins TRBV5-4 and TRBJ2-5; the match to TRBD2 covers 16 bases. The CDR3 totals 16 residues. The V gene end was trimmed by 4 bases and the J gene end by 13 bases; junction bases not matched to a gene: 13. CDR1 and CDR2 from the germline V gene are SGHNT and YYREEE (reference sequence). This CDR3 is CASSTLGTSGRAIGYF. CDR3 in DNA: TGTGCCAGCAGCACCCTTGGGACTAGCGGGAGGGCCATAGGGTACTTC.

V and J are TRBV7-2 and TRBJ2-5; weak D call: TRBD1 (7 bases). CDR1 and CDR2 from the germline V gene are SGHTA and FQGNSA. V was cut by 2 bases and J by 5 bases, with 15 bases left in between. CDR3 length: 15 residues. The CDR3 sequence is CASSLSRPGGETQYF. CDR3 in DNA: TGTGCCAGCAGCTTAAGTCGACCAGGGGGGGAGACCCAGTACTTC.

The V and J genes are TRBV19 and TRBJ1-5, with 7 bases matching TRBD1. Germline V lookup: CDR1 LNHDA, CDR2 SQIVND (reference sequence). The V segment lost 6 bases and the J segment 4 bases; nucleotides outside the gene matches: 6. The CDR3 length is 14 residues. The CDR3 nucleotides are TGTGCCAGTAGCGAGACAGGGTTTAATCAGCCCCAGCATTTT. Its translation: CASSETGFNQPQHF.

This clone was observed a handful of times. The rearrangement joins TRBV23-1 to TRBJ2-7, with D possibly being TRBD1 (5 bases). TRBV23-1 is an ORF, with its function uncertain. The CDR3 totals 14 residues. V lost 2 bases, J lost 5 bases, and 13 bases lay in between. The CDR3 region is CASSQPDLRDEQYF. The DNA of the CDR3 is TGCGCCAGCAGTCAACCCGACCTCAGGGACGAGCAGTACTTC.

The chain combines TRBV7-9 with TRBJ1-5, with D unclear. The CDR3 has 16 residues. Trimming left V 1 base short and J 1 base short, with 11 bases between. CDR1 is SEHNR and CDR2 is FQNEAQ in the germline V gene (reference sequence). DNA for the CDR3: TGTGCCAGCAGCTTAGTTGGAGGGAGCAGCAATCAGCCCCAGCATTTT. Its translation is CASSLVGGSSNQPQHF. The variable domain in full, completed from reference TRBV7-9 and TRBJ1-5, reads DTGVSQNPRHKITKRGQNVTFRCDPISEHNRLYWYRQTLGQGPEFLTYFQNEAQLEKSRLLSDRFSAERPKGSFSTLEIQRTEQGDSAMYLCASSLVGGSSNQPQHFGDGTRLSIL.

V is TRBV7-7 and J is TRBJ2-3; D unclear. The CDR3 has 15 amino acids. Germline loops: CDR1 SSHAT, CDR2 FNYEAQ (reference sequence). V shed 3 bases and J shed 6 bases, with 16 bases lying between them. The CDR3 region is CASSFFPFREDTQYF. The CDR3 bases are TGTGCCAGCAGCTTTTTTCCTTTTCGTGAGGATACGCAGTATTTT.

The gene calls are TRBV30 and TRBJ2-1; TRBD1 agrees at 7 bases. The CDR3 runs 14 residues. Germline loops: CDR1 GTSNPN, CDR2 SVGIG (reference sequence). Losses at the gene ends were 0 bases for V and 9 bases for J; bases not matched to a gene: 8. DNA for the CDR3: TGTGCCTGGAGTGTCGGGACAGTTCGTGGTGAGCAGTTCTTC. It specifies CAWSVGTVRGEQFF.

Written as DNA, the CDR3 is TGTGCCAGCAGCCCCCCGGCGGGGGAGGTGGACACTGAAGCTTTCTTT. Its translation: CASSPPAGEVDTEAFF. The J gene is TRBJ1-1, the V gene TRBV11-3; TRBD1 is a possible D gene (5 bases). Germline values: CDR1 SGHNT, CDR2 YENEEA. The CDR3 loop spans 16 amino acids. Trimming cost V 5 bases and J 3 bases, with 19 bases left between them.

The chain combines TRBV23-1 with TRBJ2-1, with 11 bases that match TRBD1. TRBV23-1 is reported as an ORF; its role is uncertain. V lost 3 bases and J lost 5; bases outside the gene matches: 6. The length of the CDR3 is 16 residues. The CDR3 DNA reads as TGCGCCAGCAGTCATCAGGGACAGGGGGTGGACAATGAGCAGTTCTTC. Residues: CASSHQGQGVDNEQFF.

The chain has TRBV5-8 and TRBJ1-2, with D tentatively TRBD1 (5 bases). V lost 7 bases and J lost 1, with 29 bases in between. The CDR3 runs to 19 residues. Germline V CDR1 and CDR2: SGHTS, YDEGEE. CDR3 sequence reads: CASVGGNPLDFPYNYGYTF. CDR3 coding DNA: TGTGCCAGCGTCGGGGGGAACCCATTGGATTTTCCTTATAACTATGGCTACACCTTC.

This clone was seen more than once but under ten times. The chain uses TRBV11-3 and TRBJ1-5; D ambiguous. This CDR3 comprises 15 residues. Germline-derived CDR1 and CDR2 are SGHNT and YENEEA. Trimming stripped 1 base from V and 2 bases from J, with 9 bases between. The chain's CDR3 is CASSLGGIGNQPQHF. The DNA for the CDR3 is TGTGCCAGCAGCTTAGGAGGGATTGGCAATCAGCCCCAGCATTTT.

V gene TRBV5-4 combines with J gene TRBJ1-3; unclear D gene. This CDR3 has 16 residues. With 1 base removed from V and 0 bases from J, the gap between germline ends came to 11 bases. Germline V gives CDR1 SGHNT, CDR2 YYREEE (reference sequence). The CDR3 region has the DNA TGTGCCAGCAGCTTGTTTGGGCAGGCCTCTGGAAACACCATATATTTT. Protein sequence: CASSLFGQASGNTIYF.

The CDR3 reads CASSLGTGKETQYF. In DNA, the CDR3 is TGTGCCAGCAGCTTAGGCACAGGGAAAGAGACCCAGTACTTC. The rearrangement uses TRBV7-2 and TRBJ2-5; possibly TRBD1 for D (6 bases). Trimming removed 1 base at V and 3 bases at J, with 9 bases between. CDR1 SGHTA and CDR2 FQGNSA come from the germline V gene. The CDR3 is 14 amino acids.

CDR3 amino acids: CSVRDIFTDTQYF. The CDR3, as DNA: TGCAGCGTTCGGGACATATTCACAGATACGCAGTATTTT. V usage is TRBV29-1 and J usage is TRBJ2-3, with D possibly matching TRBD1 (6 bases). Per the germline V gene, CDR1 is SQVTM and CDR2 is ANQGSEA. The V end was cut by 5 bases, the J end by 2 bases, with 11 bases between. This CDR3 comprises 13 residues.

This chain joins TRBV11-2 and TRBJ2-7; maybe TRBD2 (6 bases). V was trimmed by 5 bases and J by 3 bases, leaving 11 bases between them. CDR1 is SGHAT and CDR2 is FQNNGV in the germline V gene. The CDR3 is made up of 13 amino acids. The CDR3 DNA sequence: TGTGCCAGCAGCCCTGGGACTTACTACGAGCAGTACTTC. It is translated as CASSPGTYYEQYF.

The chain combines TRBV10-3 with TRBJ2-3; 13 bases line up with TRBD2. This CDR3 comprises 16 residues. The trim removed 7 bases at V and 2 bases at J, leaving 6 bases unmatched. Looked up from germline, CDR1 is ENHRY and CDR2 is SYGVKD. DNA of the CDR3: TGTGCCATCAACGGGACTAGCGGGGACATCACAGATACGCAGTATTTT. It is translated as CAINGTSGDITDTQYF.

The V and J genes are TRBV27 and TRBJ2-2, with D uncertain. The length of the CDR3 is 11 residues. V lost 9 bases and J lost 1, with 3 bases in between. Germline-derived CDR1 and CDR2 are MNHEY and SMNVEV (reference sequence). CDR3: CASQNTGELFF. CDR3 nucleotide sequence: TGTGCCAGTCAGAACACCGGGGAGCTGTTTTTT.

The chain joins TRBV18 to TRBJ2-5; tentative D call: TRBD2 (6 bases). Germline-derived CDR1 and CDR2 are KGHSH and LQKENI. This CDR3 has 14 residues. Trimming stripped 9 bases from V and 1 base from J, with 15 bases between. The CDR3 bases are TGTGCCAGTTCTTCTCTAGCGATCCAAGAGACCCAGTACTTC. Protein product: CASSSLAIQETQYF.